This T cell receptor beta chain was observed in a study of blood T cell repertoires in COVID-19. About the research overall: COVID-19 samples, acute and convalescent, were from the United States, Italy and Spain. Sources were T cells, B-cell-depleted T cells, or PBMCs; the material itself was cDNA or gDNA.

In its sample, this clone was seen a few times. Germline assignment: CDR1 SGHNT and CDR2 YYREEE (reference sequence). The CDR3 has 13 residues. The V end was cut by 5 bases, the J end by 3 bases, with 9 bases between. Original processing methods: By means of reference gene primer amplification, nucleated cell counts were estimated. Produced via immunoSEQ multiplex PCR; TCRdb's table is partial and in-frame only. The V and J calls and clone size are taken from that table; D and trimming were inferred from the DNA. The top ten hold around 0.81% of the sample, which has around 120,000 clones, about 90% seen once.

The rearrangement links TRBV5-4 to TRBJ2-1; D unresolved. The source is a woman between 45 and 60 years old with active or convalescent COVID-19. Sequenced material: peripheral blood. CDR3 sequence (DNA): TGTGCCAGCAGTCTGCGAGTCTACAATGAGCAGTTCTTC. This gives the protein CASSLRVYNEQFF.